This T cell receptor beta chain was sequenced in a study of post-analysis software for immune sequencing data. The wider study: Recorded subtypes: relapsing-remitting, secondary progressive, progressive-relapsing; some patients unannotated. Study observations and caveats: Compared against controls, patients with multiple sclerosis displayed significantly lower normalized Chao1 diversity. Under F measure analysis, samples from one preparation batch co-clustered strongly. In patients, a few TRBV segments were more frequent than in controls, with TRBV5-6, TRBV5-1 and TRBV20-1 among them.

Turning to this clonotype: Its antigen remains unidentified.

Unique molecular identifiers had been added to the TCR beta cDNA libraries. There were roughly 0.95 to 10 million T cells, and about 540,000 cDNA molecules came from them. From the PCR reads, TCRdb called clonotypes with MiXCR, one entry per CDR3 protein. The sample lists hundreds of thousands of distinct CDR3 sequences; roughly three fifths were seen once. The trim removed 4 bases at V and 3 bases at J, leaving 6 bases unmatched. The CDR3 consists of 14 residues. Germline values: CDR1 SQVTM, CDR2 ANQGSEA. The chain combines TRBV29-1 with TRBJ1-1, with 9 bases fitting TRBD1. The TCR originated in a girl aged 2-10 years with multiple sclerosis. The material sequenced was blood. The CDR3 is CSVANTGGYTEAFF. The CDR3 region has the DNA TGCAGCGTTGCAAACACAGGGGGCTACACTGAAGCTTTCTTT.